The 14 T cell receptor beta chains given below trace back to one sample, sequenced in a study of blood T cells in healthy people across ages (dated by TCRdb to the mid-2010s). The library was produced with 5' RACE. Sequencing was performed on an Illumina HiSeq 2500. A second about 7 to 11 cycle PCR used a sample-barcoded 5' primer and a J-beta primer mix. TCRdb cleaned the public reads at Q25 with fastp, built clones with MiXCR and kept in-frame beta chains. Rows merge per CDR3 protein into single entries with the most common DNA and genes. Within this sample are about 840,000 distinct CDR3 sequences, with about 27% of them counted one time only. Roughly 10% of the sample rests with the top ten. These data also formed part of another study, on T cells of mothers and their children.

Material: blood. These receptors all stem from a middle-aged woman in good health.

The chain couples TRBV7-9 to TRBJ1-1; unclear D gene. Germline V lookup: CDR1 SEHNR, CDR2 FQNEAQ (reference sequence). The CDR3 sequence is 17 residues long. Trimming pared 1 base from V and 1 base from J, leaving 16 bases between. The CDR3 nucleotides are TGTGCCAGCAGCTTAGTGGGTAGAGGGTCAGCGAACACTGAAGCTTTCTTT. Its translation is CASSLVGRGSANTEAFF. The complete variable domain, with remaining parts taken from reference TRBV7-9 and TRBJ1-1, reads DTGVSQNPRHKITKRGQNVTFRCDPISEHNRLYWYRQTLGQGPEFLTYFQNEAQLEKSRLLSDRFSAERPKGSFSTLEIQRTEQGDSAMYLCASSLVGRGSANTEAFFGQGTRLTVV.

This clonotype was seen only a few times. The chain combines TRBV29-1 with TRBJ2-1; 9 nucleotides match TRBD2. J lost 10 bases, V lost 6 bases, and 10 bases had no gene match. The CDR3 runs 13 residues. Germline values: CDR1 SQVTM, CDR2 ANQGSEA. The CDR3 sequence is CSVRAGGGYEQFF. CDR3 in DNA: TGCAGCGTGCGAGCGGGAGGTGGCTACGAGCAGTTCTTC.

J is TRBJ1-1 and V is TRBV6-5, with D possibly TRBD1 on 5 matching bases. CDR1 MNHEY and CDR2 SVGAGI come from the germline V gene. The CDR3 consists of 13 residues. The V end lost 3 bases, the J end lost 3 bases, and 8 bases lay between the germline ends. Here the CDR3 reads CASSYDSDTEAFF. The CDR3 DNA sequence: TGTGCCAGCAGTTATGACAGCGACACTGAAGCTTTCTTT.

The genes are TRBV7-9 and TRBJ2-1; possible D gene TRBD2, 6 bases. Germline CDR1 reads SEHNR; CDR2 reads FQNEAQ (reference sequence). Deletions cut 8 bases from V and 2 bases from J, with 10 bases between. CDR3 length: 13 residues. CDR3 protein: CASLGGPYNEQFF. The CDR3 DNA reads TGTGCCAGCTTGGGGGGTCCCTACAATGAGCAGTTCTTC.

Regarding this clonotype: A much larger clone lies a single base off, so this may be a read error. The chain joins TRBV18 to TRBJ1-1; 7 bases are a match to TRBD1. CDR1 is KGHSH, CDR2 LQKENI, per germline. The CDR3 spans 14 residues. This CDR3 is CAGSPPGGNTEAFF. The CDR3 nucleotides read TGTGCCGGCTCACCACCAGGGGGGAACACTGAAGCTTTCTTT.

The CDR3 DNA reads TGTGCCAGCAGTCCTATAGCAGTTTCCTACAATGAGCAGTTCTTC. Amino acid sequence: CASSPIAVSYNEQFF. The J gene is TRBJ2-1, the V gene TRBV28; D remains unclear. Germline assignment: CDR1 MDHEN and CDR2 SYDVKM. This CDR3 contains 15 residues. The V end was cut by 5 bases, the J end by 1 base, with 12 bases between.

The V gene is TRBV4-1, the J gene TRBJ1-2; D is uncertain. CDR1 is MGHRA and CDR2 is YSYEKL in the germline V gene. Trimming took 4 bases from V and 5 from J, leaving 11 bases between them. This CDR3 is 13 amino acids long. Written as DNA, the CDR3 is TGCGCCAGCAGCCTCATCGGAGGATATGGCTACACCTTC. Translated: CASSLIGGYGYTF.

This clonotype was recorded many times. The rearrangement links TRBV7-2 to TRBJ2-7; 8 bases match TRBD2. V dropped 4 bases and J dropped 6; count of bases not matched to a gene: 5. Germline CDR1 reads SGHTA; CDR2 reads FQGNSA. The CDR3 runs to 13 residues. CDR3 bases: TGTGCCAGCAGCTCCCTCCGGGGGGGCGAGCAGTACTTC. Translation: CASSSLRGGEQYF.

This clonotype has more than one count but fewer than ten. V is TRBV20-1 and J is TRBJ2-1; TRBD2 agrees at 10 bases. CDR3 length: 16 residues. After removal of 3 bases from V and 5 bases from J, the junction contained 10 bases not matched to a gene. CDR1 is DFQATT, CDR2 SNEGSKA, per germline (reference sequence). The CDR3 loop reads CSASIPSGGGDNEQFF. In DNA, the CDR3 is TGCAGTGCTAGTATCCCCAGCGGGGGGGGAGACAATGAGCAGTTCTTC.

The rearrangement uses TRBV30 and TRBJ1-1, with D possibly matching TRBD1 (6 bases). V dropped 3 bases and J dropped 1 base, with 9 bases sitting between them. Germline CDR1 and CDR2: GTSNPN and SVGIG (reference sequence). The CDR3 is 13 amino acids. The CDR3 is CAWSGTRNTEAFF. CDR3 DNA: TGTGCCTGGAGCGGGACAAGGAACACTGAAGCTTTCTTT.

J is TRBJ2-4 and V is TRBV11-2, with a possible D match to TRBD1 (7 bases). The better agreement between TRBJ2-7 and the DNA end casts doubt on the J call. Germline values: CDR1 SGHAT, CDR2 FQNNGV. This CDR3 has 14 amino acids. The CDR3 region has the DNA TGTGCCAGCAGCCCTAGCGAGGGGGCTTACGAGCAGTACTTC. Encoded protein: CASSPSEGAYEQYF.

This chain uses TRBV7-8 with TRBJ1-6, with 8 bases lining up with TRBD1. V shed 0 bases, J shed 2 bases, and the junction held 3 bases outside the gene matches. Germline V gene sequence: CDR1 SGHVS, CDR2 FQNEAQ. This CDR3 comprises 17 residues. The CDR3 nucleotides are TGTGCCAGCAGCTTAGCTACAGGGGGACCCTATAATTCACCCCTCCACTTT. Translating it yields CASSLATGGPYNSPLHF.

For this clonotype: A much bigger clone sits one base away, suggesting this may be a read error. The V call is TRBV28, the J call TRBJ1-1, with a possible D match to TRBD1 (5 bases). The CDR3 has 12 residues. Germline values: CDR1 MDHEN, CDR2 SYDVKM. CDR3 amino acids: CGSSFGDSEAFF. The CDR3 DNA is TGTGGCAGCAGTTTCGGGGACTCCGAAGCTTTCTTT.

A word on this clonotype: One base away lies a much larger clone, so this may be a sequencing read error. V is TRBV7-2 and J is TRBJ2-5; the D is unclear. The germline gives CDR1 SGHTA, CDR2 FQGNSA. This CDR3 region has 14 residues. The CDR3 loop is CVSSSDSNQETQYF. The CDR3 nucleotides are TGTGTCAGCAGCTCTGACTCAAACCAAGAGACCCAGTACTTC.